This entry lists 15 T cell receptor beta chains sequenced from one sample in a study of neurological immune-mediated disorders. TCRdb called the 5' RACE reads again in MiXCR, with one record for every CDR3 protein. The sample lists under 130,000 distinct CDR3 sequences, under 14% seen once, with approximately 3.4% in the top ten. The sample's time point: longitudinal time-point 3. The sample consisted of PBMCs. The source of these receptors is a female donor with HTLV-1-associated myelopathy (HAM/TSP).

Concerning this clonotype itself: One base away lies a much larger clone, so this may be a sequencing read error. CDR3 nucleotide sequence: TGTGCCAGCAGCTTAGGGGGGTGTTTGGGGCTCGATACGCAGTATTTT. This translates into CASSLGGCLGLDTQYF. The chain is built from TRBV7-2 and TRBJ2-3; D tentatively fits TRBD1 or TRBD2 (5 bases each). V gave up 1 base and J gave up 6 bases, with 17 bases separating them. Germline V gene data show CDR1 as SGHTA and CDR2 as FQGNSA. This CDR3 spans 16 amino acids.

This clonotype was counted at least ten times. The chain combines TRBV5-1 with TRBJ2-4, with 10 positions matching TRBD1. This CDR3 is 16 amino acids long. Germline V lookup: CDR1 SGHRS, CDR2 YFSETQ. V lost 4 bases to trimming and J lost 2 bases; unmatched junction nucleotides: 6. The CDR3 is CASSLGQGVTKNIQYF. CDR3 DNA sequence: TGCGCCAGCAGCCTCGGACAGGGGGTAACCAAAAACATTCAGTACTTC.

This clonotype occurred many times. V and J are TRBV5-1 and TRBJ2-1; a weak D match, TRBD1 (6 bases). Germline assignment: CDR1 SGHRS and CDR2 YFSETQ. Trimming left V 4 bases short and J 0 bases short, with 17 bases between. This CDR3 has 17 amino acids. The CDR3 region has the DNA TGCGCCAGCAGCAGGGACACCAGGACCAGCTCCTACAATGAGCAGTTCTTC. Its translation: CASSRDTRTSSYNEQFF.

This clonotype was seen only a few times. The DNA for the CDR3 is TGTGCCAGCAGCTTGGGTTTGGGACAGGGTCGAACCGAGCAGTACTTC. It codes for CASSLGLGQGRTEQYF. The chain carries TRBV5-4 and TRBJ2-7; the match to TRBD1 covers 9 bases. The V gene's germline CDR1 is SGHNT and CDR2 YYREEE (reference sequence). The CDR3 contains 16 residues. Trimming removed 0 bases from V and 6 bases from J; junction bases left unmatched: 10.

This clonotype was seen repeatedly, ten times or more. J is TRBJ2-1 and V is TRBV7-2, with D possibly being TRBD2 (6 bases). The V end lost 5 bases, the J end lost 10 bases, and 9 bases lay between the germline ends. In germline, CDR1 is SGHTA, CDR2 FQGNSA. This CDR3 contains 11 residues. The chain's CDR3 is CASSPGLEQFF. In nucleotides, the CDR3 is TGTGCCAGCAGCCCCGGACTAGAGCAGTTCTTC.

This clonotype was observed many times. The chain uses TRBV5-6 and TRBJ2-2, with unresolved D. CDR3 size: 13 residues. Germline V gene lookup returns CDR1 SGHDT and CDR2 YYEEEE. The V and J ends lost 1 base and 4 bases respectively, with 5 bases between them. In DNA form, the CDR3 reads TGTGCCAGCAGCTTGCGCGTCACCGGGGAGCTGTTTTTT. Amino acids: CASSLRVTGELFF.

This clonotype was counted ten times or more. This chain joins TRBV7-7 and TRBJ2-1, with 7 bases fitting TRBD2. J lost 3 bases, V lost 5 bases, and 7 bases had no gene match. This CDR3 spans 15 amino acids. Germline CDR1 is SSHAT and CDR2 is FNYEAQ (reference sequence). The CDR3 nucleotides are TGTGCCAGCAGCGTGTTGGGGGGGGGCTACAATGAGCAGTTCTTC. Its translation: CASSVLGGGYNEQFF.

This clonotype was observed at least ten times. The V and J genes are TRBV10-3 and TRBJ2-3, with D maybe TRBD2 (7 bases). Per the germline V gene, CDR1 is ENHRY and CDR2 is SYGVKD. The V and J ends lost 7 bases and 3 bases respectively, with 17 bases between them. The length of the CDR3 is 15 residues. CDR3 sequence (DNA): TGTGCCATCACCCGAGGGGGGGGCAATACAGATACGCAGTATTTT. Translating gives CAITRGGGNTDTQYF.

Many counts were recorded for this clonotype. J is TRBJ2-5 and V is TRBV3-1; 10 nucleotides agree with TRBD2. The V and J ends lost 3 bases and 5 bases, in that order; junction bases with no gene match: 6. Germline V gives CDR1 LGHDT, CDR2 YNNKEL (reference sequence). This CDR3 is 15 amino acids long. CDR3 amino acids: CASSHPSGGAETQYF. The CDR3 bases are TGTGCCAGCAGCCACCCCAGCGGGGGGGCGGAGACCCAGTACTTC.

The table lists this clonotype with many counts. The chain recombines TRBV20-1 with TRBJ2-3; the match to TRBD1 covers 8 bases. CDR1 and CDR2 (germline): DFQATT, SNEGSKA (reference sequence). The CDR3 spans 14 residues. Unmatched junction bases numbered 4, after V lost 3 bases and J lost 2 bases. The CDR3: CSASRTGSTDTQYF. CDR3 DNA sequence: TGCAGTGCTAGTAGGACAGGGTCCACAGATACGCAGTATTTT.

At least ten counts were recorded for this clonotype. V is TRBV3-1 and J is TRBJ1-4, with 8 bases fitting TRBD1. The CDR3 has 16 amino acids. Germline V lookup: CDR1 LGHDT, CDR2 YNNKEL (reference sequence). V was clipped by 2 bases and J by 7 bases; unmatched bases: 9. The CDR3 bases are TGTGCCAGCAGCCAACGCCCGACAGGGGACAGTGAAAAACTGTTTTTT. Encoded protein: CASSQRPTGDSEKLFF.

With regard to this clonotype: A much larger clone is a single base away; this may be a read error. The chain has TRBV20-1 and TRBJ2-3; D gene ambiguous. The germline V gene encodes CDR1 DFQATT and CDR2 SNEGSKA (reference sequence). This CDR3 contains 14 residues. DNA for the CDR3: TGTGCCTGGTCTTCTCGAGGCCGCATAGATACGCAGTATTTT. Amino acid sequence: CAWSSRGRIDTQYF.

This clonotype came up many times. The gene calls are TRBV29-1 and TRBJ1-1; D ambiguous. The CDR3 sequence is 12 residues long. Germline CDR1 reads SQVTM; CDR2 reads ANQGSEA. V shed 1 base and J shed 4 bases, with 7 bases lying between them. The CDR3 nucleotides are TGCAGCGTTGAAGGATGGGGCACTGAAGCTTTCTTT. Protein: CSVEGWGTEAFF.

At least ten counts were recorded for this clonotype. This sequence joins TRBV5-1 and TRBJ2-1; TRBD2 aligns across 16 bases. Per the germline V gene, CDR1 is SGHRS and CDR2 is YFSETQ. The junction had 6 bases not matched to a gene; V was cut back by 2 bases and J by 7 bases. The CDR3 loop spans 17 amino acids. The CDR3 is CASSLGTSGGAHNEQFF. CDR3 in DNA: TGCGCCAGCAGCTTAGGGACTAGCGGGGGGGCTCATAATGAGCAGTTCTTC.

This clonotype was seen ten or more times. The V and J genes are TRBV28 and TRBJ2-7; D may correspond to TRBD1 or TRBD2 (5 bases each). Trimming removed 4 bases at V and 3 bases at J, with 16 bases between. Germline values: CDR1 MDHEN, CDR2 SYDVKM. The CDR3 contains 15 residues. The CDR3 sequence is CASSSHTGTDYEQYF. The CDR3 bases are TGTGCCAGCAGTTCACATACCGGGACGGACTACGAGCAGTACTTC.